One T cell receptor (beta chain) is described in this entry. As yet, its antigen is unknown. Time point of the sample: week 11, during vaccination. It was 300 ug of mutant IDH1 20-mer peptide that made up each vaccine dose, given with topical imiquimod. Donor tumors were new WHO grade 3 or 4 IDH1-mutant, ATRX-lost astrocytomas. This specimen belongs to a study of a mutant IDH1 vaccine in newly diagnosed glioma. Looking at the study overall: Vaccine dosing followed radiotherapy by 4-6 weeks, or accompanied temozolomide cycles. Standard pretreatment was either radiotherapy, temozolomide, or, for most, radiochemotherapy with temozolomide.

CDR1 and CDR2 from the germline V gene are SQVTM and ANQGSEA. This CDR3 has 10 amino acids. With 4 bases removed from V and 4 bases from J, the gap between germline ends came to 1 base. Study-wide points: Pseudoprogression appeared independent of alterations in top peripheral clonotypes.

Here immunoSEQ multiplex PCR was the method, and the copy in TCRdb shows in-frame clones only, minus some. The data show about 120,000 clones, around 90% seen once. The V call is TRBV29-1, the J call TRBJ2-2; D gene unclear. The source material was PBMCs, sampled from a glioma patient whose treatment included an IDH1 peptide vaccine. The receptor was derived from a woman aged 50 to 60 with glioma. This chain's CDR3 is CSVGTGELFF. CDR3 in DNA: TGCAGCGTTGGCACCGGGGAGCTGTTTTTT.